The 18 T cell receptor beta chains reported below all come from one sample, sequenced in a study of shared clonotypes between healthy human individuals. Profiled with immunoSEQ multiplex PCR; TCRdb holds only in-frame clones, not every one. The sample comprises 2 million to 2.5 million clones, 85% to 95% of which are singletons, and around 0.4% rests with the top ten. The sequencing sample was made of naive CD4+ T cells from PBMCs. Specified subset: CD45RA+ positively selected. These receptors were taken from a man aged 18-30 years in good health. Some clones in this sample may be carry-over from other donors' samples.

This chain uses TRBV25-1 with TRBJ2-6; D could derive from TRBD1 or TRBD2 (5 bases each). Trimming took off 3 bases at V and 8 bases at J, with 17 bases between the two ends. CDR1 is MGHDK, CDR2 SYGVNS, per germline. The CDR3 runs to 16 residues. The CDR3 nucleotides are TGTGCCAGCAGTGAGGGGACCTCCCCAAGGACCAACGTCCTGACTTTC. This translates into CASSEGTSPRTNVLTF.

This clone occurred a few times. The J gene is TRBJ1-1, the V gene TRBV30; D unresolved. V lost 2 bases, J lost 5 bases, and 12 bases lay in between. Germline values: CDR1 GTSNPN, CDR2 SVGIG (reference sequence). CDR3 length: 13 amino acids. Here the CDR3 DNA reads TGTGCCTGGAGTAGCGGTAGTTCGACTGAAGCTTTCTTT. It translates to CAWSSGSSTEAFF.

This clone appeared a few times. In the same sample, other DNA sequences code for this CDR3. The chain employs TRBV28 and TRBJ1-3; D remains ambiguous. V shed 3 bases and J shed 7 bases, with 4 bases lying between them. The CDR3 runs to 11 residues. The V gene's germline CDR1 is MDHEN and CDR2 SYDVKM. Here the CDR3 reads CASSFGNTIYF. CDR3 DNA: TGTGCCAGCAGTTTTGGTAACACCATATATTTT. The entire variable domain, with the rest obtained from reference TRBV28 and TRBJ1-3, is as follows: DVKVTQSSRYLVKRTGEKVFLECVQDMDHENMFWYRQDPGLGLRLIYFSYDVKMKEKGDIPEGYSVSREKKERFSLILESASTNQTSMYLCASSFGNTIYFGEGSWLTVV.

The chain has TRBV5-8 and TRBJ2-6; D may be TRBD1 or TRBD2 (5 bases each). V was cut by 4 bases and J by 4 bases, with 18 bases left in between. The germline V gene encodes CDR1 SGHTS and CDR2 YDEGEE. The CDR3 has 17 amino acids. CDR3 sequence (DNA): TGTGCCAGCAGCCTGGGGCCCGGCGAGGGGGGGGCCAACGTCCTGACTTTC. Translated: CASSLGPGEGGANVLTF.

J is TRBJ1-1 and V is TRBV18; D is uncertain. CDR1 and CDR2 (germline): KGHSH, LQKENI. With 3 bases removed from V and 1 base from J, the gap between germline ends came to 12 bases. This CDR3 contains 15 residues. CDR3 residues: CASSPEAVRNTEAFF. Here the CDR3 DNA reads TGTGCCAGCTCACCGGAGGCGGTCAGGAACACTGAAGCTTTCTTT.

The rearrangement joins TRBV6-5 to TRBJ1-2, with a weak D call TRBD1 (6 bases). The CDR3 consists of 16 residues. V gave up 0 bases and J gave up 4 bases, with 15 bases separating them. Per the germline V gene, CDR1 is MNHEY and CDR2 is SVGAGI. Here the CDR3 DNA reads TGTGCCAGCAGTTACTCGAACCTGGGACATAGCTATGGCTACACCTTC. It encodes CASSYSNLGHSYGYTF.

The V and J genes are TRBV2 and TRBJ1-2, with a tentative D call TRBD1 (5 bases). V lost 4 bases and J lost 8, with 11 bases in between. Germline CDR1 reads SNHLY; CDR2 reads FYNNEI. The CDR3 spans 12 residues. The CDR3 protein is CASSGDGWGYTF. In nucleotides, the CDR3 is TGTGCCAGCAGTGGGGACGGTTGGGGCTACACCTTC.

CDR3 sequence reads: CASSKGVDTAYEQYF. The CDR3 DNA reads as TGTGCCAGCAGCAAGGGGGTTGACACCGCCTACGAGCAGTACTTC. The rearrangement links TRBV5-4 to TRBJ2-7; a weak D match, TRBD1 (6 bases). Germline V gives CDR1 SGHNT, CDR2 YYREEE (reference sequence). V was pared by 4 bases and J by 2 bases, with 16 bases between. The CDR3 sequence is 15 residues long. The full variable domain, rest sourced from reference TRBV5-4 and TRBJ2-7, is ETGVTQSPTHLIKTRGQQVTLRCSSQSGHNTVSWYQQALGQGPQFIFQYYREEENGRGNFPPRFSGLQFPNYSSELNVNALELDDSALYLCASSKGVDTAYEQYFGPGTRLTVT.

The V gene is TRBV5-4, the J gene TRBJ1-1, with D uncertain. This CDR3 comprises 13 residues. Germline CDR1 SGHNT, CDR2 YYREEE (reference sequence). V lost 6 bases, J lost 4 bases, and 13 bases lay in between. The CDR3 region has the DNA TGTGCCAGCAAGACTCTGCCGGGCACTGAAGCTTTCTTT. Translated, it gives CASKTLPGTEAFF.

V usage is TRBV28 and J usage is TRBJ2-1; D may match TRBD1 or TRBD2 (6 bases each). The ends were cut back, 6 bases at V and 0 bases at J, with 12 bases in the middle. The CDR3 has 15 amino acids. CDR1 and CDR2 (germline): MDHEN, SYDVKM. CDR3 sequence: CASRRGVGSYNEQFF. The DNA for the CDR3 is TGTGCCAGCAGGAGGGGGGTGGGCTCCTACAATGAGCAGTTCTTC. Drawing the rest from reference TRBV28 and TRBJ2-1, the complete variable domain is DVKVTQSSRYLVKRTGEKVFLECVQDMDHENMFWYRQDPGLGLRLIYFSYDVKMKEKGDIPEGYSVSREKKERFSLILESASTNQTSMYLCASRRGVGSYNEQFFGPGTRLTVL.

The genes are TRBV7-9 and TRBJ2-7; tentative D call: TRBD1 (6 bases). The germline gives CDR1 SEHNR, CDR2 FQNEAQ (reference sequence). V was shortened by 4 bases and J by 1 base, with 14 bases between the two germline ends. The CDR3 has 15 residues. The CDR3 DNA reads as TGTGCCAGCAGCTCCCAGGGGACGGTGTCCTACGAGCAGTACTTC. Encoded protein: CASSSQGTVSYEQYF. Full variable domain (remainder filled in from reference TRBV7-9 and TRBJ2-7): DTGVSQNPRHKITKRGQNVTFRCDPISEHNRLYWYRQTLGQGPEFLTYFQNEAQLEKSRLLSDRFSAERPKGSFSTLEIQRTEQGDSAMYLCASSSQGTVSYEQYFGPGTRLTVT.

The chain carries TRBV11-2 and TRBJ2-2; D might be TRBD1 (6 bases). This CDR3 region has 14 residues. Trimming took 5 bases from V and 6 from J, leaving 13 bases between them. Looked up from germline, CDR1 is SGHAT and CDR2 is FQNNGV. CDR3 protein: CASSPTGFPGELFF. The CDR3 nucleotides read TGTGCCAGCAGCCCCACAGGGTTCCCCGGGGAGCTGTTTTTT.

In this sample, this clone turned up once. Other nucleotide sequences in the sample specify the same CDR3. V and J are TRBV19 and TRBJ2-5; D is undetermined. Germline V gene sequence: CDR1 LNHDA, CDR2 SQIVND (reference sequence). Trimming pared 2 bases from V and 2 bases from J, leaving 9 bases between. The CDR3 totals 14 residues. For the CDR3, the DNA is TGTGCCAGTAGTATATCCAGCGCGCAAGAGACCCAGTACTTC. Amino acids: CASSISSAQETQYF.

The V gene is TRBV11-2, the J gene TRBJ2-3; 7 bases align to TRBD1. This CDR3 has 15 residues. Germline lookup yields CDR1 SGHAT and CDR2 FQNNGV. The ends lost 5 bases at V and 3 bases at J; junction bases unmatched: 8. CDR3 DNA sequence: TGTGCCAGCAGCCGGGGTGGCAGGGGGACAGATACGCAGTATTTT. It translates to CASSRGGRGTDTQYF.

This sequence joins TRBV5-1 and TRBJ2-3; D gene uncertain. CDR1 is SGHRS and CDR2 is YFSETQ in the germline V gene. V was pared by 0 bases and J by 6 bases, with 8 bases between. CDR3 length: 13 amino acids. The CDR3 DNA sequence: TGCGCCAGCAGCTTGGCGGAACGGGATACGCAGTATTTT. Translation: CASSLAERDTQYF.

This clone was found once. The same CDR3 can be traced to other DNA sequences in this sample. The chain carries TRBV5-1 and TRBJ1-1; D not certain. The CDR3 totals 14 residues. Trimming pared 0 bases from V and 2 bases from J, leaving 8 bases between. The germline gives CDR1 SGHRS, CDR2 YFSETQ. This CDR3 reads CASSLVPPNTEAFF. CDR3 bases: TGCGCCAGCAGCTTGGTTCCCCCTAACACTGAAGCTTTCTTT.

The chain employs TRBV2 and TRBJ2-1; 10 bases are shared with TRBD2. The CDR3 contains 16 residues. Germline-derived CDR1 and CDR2 are SNHLY and FYNNEI. V lost 4 bases and J lost 2; bases outside the gene matches: 5. The CDR3 DNA reads as TGTGCCAGCAGTGGTAGACTAGCGGGTGCCTACAATGAGCAGTTCTTC. As protein: CASSGRLAGAYNEQFF.

This clone was seen only once. This chain links TRBV9 with TRBJ2-1; perhaps TRBD1 as D (5 bases). Germline CDR1 SGDLS, CDR2 YYNGEE. The length of the CDR3 is 13 residues. Trimming shortened V by 3 bases and J by 7 bases, and 11 bases separated the two germline ends. The DNA for the CDR3 is TGTGCCAGCAGCGATCGCAGGGTTAATGAGCAGTTCTTC. This sequence encodes CASSDRRVNEQFF.